This record concerns one TCR beta chain sequence. What it binds is not known. TCRdb's copy holds only in-frame clones and misses some; the assay was immunoSEQ multiplex PCR. The table records more than 30,000 clones, roughly 90% of them present only once. The data were taken from a study of T cells in localized non-small cell lung cancer. Notes on the study in general: Highest T cell clonality was seen in uninvolved adjacent lung, surpassing that measured in tumor. A raised T cell density in blood coincided with lengthier overall survival. Appearing in adjacent lung were a median 57 of the top 100 tumor clones.

CDR1 and CDR2 from the germline V gene are SGDLS and YYNGEE. V was cut by 4 bases and J by 5 bases, with 10 bases left in between. This CDR3 is built from 13 residues. The sample was peripheral blood mononuclear cells, taken before any cancer treatment. This rearrangement joins TRBV9 to TRBJ2-1; unclear D gene. This receptor was obtained from a woman aged 40 to 75 with stage III lung adenocarcinoma. The CDR3 spells CASSPSKNNEQFF. The CDR3 DNA reads as TGTGCCAGCAGCCCATCAAAAAACAATGAGCAGTTCTTC.